This T cell receptor (beta chain) is drawn from a study of blood T cell repertoires in COVID-19. In the study overall: Acute and convalescent COVID-19 samples came from the United States, Italy and Spain. T cells, B-cell-depleted T cells, or PBMCs provided the cDNA or gDNA that served as material.

The CDR3 is 13 residues long. The V end was cut by 0 bases, the J end by 7 bases, with 7 bases between. Looked up from germline, CDR1 is ENHRY and CDR2 is SYGVKD. In the study's own analysis: Amplification of reference gene primers was used by the study to estimate nucleated cell counts. Produced via immunoSEQ multiplex PCR; TCRdb's table is partial and in-frame only. That table is the source of V, J and clone size, and D and trimming were worked out from the DNA. Of around 70,000 clones listed, around 80% are singletons. This TCR derives from a man aged 55 to 70 with active or convalescent COVID-19. The genes are TRBV10-3 and TRBJ2-1, with D possibly matching TRBD1 (5 bases). Material: peripheral blood. This CDR3 reads CAISESPGNEQFF. The CDR3 DNA follows: TGTGCCATCAGTGAGTCCCCAGGGAATGAGCAGTTCTTC.